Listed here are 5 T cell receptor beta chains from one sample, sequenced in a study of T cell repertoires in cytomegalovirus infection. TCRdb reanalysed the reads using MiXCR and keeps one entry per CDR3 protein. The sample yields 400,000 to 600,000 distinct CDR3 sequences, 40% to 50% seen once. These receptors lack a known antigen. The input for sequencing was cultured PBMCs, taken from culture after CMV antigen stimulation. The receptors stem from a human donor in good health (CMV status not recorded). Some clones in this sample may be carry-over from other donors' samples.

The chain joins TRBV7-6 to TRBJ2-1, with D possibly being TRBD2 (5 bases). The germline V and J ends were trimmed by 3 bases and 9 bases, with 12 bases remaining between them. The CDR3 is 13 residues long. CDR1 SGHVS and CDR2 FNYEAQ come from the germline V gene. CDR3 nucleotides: TGTGCCAGCAGCTTCCCCGGGGTGAGTGAGCAGTTCTTC. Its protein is CASSFPGVSEQFF.

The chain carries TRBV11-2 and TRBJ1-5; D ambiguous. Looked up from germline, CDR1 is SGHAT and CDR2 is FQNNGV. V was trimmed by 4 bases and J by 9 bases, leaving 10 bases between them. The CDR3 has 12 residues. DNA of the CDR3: TGTGCCAGCAGCTCCCCCCGGGGGCCCCAGCATTTT. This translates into CASSSPRGPQHF.

CDR3 residues: CASSSGTGGREQYF. The CDR3 DNA sequence: TGTGCCAGCAGCTCCGGGACAGGGGGGCGCGAGCAGTACTTC. The V call is TRBV5-4, the J call TRBJ2-7; the match to TRBD1 covers 11 bases. With V trimmed by 3 bases and J by 6 bases, 5 bases remained unmatched. Germline-derived CDR1 and CDR2 are SGHNT and YYREEE (reference sequence). The CDR3 consists of 14 residues.

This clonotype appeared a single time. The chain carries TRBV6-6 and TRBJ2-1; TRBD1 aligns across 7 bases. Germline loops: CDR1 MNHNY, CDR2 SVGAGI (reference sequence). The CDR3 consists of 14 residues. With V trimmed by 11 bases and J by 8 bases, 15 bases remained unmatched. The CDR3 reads CAGSPGQIYDEQFF. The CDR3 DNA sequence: TGTGCCGGGTCTCCGGGACAGATCTATGATGAGCAGTTCTTC.

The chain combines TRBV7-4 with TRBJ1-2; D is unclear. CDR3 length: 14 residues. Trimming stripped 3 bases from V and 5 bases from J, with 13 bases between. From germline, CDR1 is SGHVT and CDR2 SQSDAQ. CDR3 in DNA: TGTGCCAGCAGCTTCGGAGGCCTCACATATGGCTACACCTTC. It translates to CASSFGGLTYGYTF.